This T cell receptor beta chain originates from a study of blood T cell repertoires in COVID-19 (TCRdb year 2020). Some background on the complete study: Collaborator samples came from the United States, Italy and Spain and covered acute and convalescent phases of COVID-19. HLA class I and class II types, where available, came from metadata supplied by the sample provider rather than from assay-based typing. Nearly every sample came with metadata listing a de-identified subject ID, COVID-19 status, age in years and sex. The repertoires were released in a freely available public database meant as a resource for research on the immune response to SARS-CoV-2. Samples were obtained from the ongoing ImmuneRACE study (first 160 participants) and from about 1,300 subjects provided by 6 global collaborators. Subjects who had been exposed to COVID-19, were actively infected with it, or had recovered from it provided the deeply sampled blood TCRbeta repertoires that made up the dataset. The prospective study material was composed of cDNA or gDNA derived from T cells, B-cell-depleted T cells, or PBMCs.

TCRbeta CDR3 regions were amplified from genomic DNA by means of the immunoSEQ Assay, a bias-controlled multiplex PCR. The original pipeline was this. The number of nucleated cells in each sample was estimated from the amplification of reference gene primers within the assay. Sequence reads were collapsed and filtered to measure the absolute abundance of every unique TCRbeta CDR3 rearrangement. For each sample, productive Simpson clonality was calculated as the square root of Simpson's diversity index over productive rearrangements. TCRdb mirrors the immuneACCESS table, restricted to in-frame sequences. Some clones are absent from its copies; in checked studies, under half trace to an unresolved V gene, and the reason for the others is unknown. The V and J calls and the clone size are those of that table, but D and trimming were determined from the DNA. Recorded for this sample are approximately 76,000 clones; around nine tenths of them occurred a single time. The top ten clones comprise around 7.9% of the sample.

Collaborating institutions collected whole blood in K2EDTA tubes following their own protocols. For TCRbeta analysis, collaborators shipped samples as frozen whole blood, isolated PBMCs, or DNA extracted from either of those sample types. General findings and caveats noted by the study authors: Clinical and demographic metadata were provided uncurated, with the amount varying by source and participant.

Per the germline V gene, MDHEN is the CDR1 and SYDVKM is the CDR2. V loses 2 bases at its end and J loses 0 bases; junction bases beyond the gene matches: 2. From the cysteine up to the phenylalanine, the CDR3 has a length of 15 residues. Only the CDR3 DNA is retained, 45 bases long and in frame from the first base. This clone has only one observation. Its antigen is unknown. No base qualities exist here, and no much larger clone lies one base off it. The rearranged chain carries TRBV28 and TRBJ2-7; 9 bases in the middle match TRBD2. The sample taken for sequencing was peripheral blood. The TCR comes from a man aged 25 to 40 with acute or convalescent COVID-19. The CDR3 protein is CASSLASGVSYEQYF. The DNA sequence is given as TGTGCCAGCAGTTTAGCTAGCGGGGTCTCCTACGAGCAGTACTTC.